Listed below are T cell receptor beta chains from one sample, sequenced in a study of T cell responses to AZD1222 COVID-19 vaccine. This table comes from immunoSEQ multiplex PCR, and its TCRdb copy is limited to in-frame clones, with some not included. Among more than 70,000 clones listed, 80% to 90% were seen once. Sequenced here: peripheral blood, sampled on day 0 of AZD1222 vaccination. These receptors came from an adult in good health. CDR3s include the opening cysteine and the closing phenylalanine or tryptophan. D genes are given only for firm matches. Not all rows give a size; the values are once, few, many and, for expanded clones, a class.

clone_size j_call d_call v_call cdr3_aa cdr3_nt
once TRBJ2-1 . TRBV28 CASPRGNEQFF TGTGCCAGCCCCCGGGGCAATGAGCAGTTCTTC
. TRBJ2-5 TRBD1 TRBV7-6 CASSLAGQQETQYF TGTGCCAGCAGCTTAGCGGGACAGCAAGAGACCCAGTACTTC
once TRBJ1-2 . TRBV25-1 CASSEWGDNYGYTF TGTGCCAGCAGTGAATGGGGAGACAACTATGGCTACACCTTC
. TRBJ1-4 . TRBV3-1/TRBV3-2 CASSQGGRTLFF TGTGCCAGCAGCCAGGGCGGGAGAACACTGTTTTTT
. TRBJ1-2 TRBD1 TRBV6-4 CASRDDRGSYGYTF TGTGCCAGCAGAGATGACAGGGGTTCATATGGCTACACCTTC
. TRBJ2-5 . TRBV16 CASSQSSIQETQYF TGTGCCAGCAGCCAATCTTCCATCCAAGAGACCCAGTACTTC
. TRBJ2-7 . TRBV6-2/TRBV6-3 CASSYSFYEQYF TGTGCCAGCAGTTACTCGTTCTACGAGCAGTACTTC
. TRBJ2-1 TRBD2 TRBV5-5 CASSPGLADEQFF TGTGCCAGCAGCCCGGGACTAGCAGATGAGCAGTTCTTC
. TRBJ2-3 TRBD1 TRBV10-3 CAISQISQGIQADTQYF TGTGCCATCAGTCAAATCTCACAGGGGATCCAAGCGGATACGCAGTATTTT
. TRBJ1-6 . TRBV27 CASSLERVGNSPLHF TGTGCCAGCAGTTTAGAGCGGGTGGGGAATTCACCCCTCCACTTT
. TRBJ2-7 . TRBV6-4 CASPLSEQYF TGTGCCAGCCCATTATCTGAGCAGTACTTC
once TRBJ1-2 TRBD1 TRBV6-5 CAVTGATGYTF TGTGCCGTGACAGGGGCGACTGGCTACACCTTC
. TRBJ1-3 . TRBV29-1 CSVSQTGGAGNTIYF TGCAGCGTATCCCAGACGGGCGGGGCTGGAAACACCATATATTTT
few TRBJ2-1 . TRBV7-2 CASRPNLEGEQFF TGTGCCAGCAGACCAAATCTAGAAGGTGAGCAGTTCTTC
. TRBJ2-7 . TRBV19 CASSHGAYEQYF TGTGCCAGTAGCCATGGGGCCTACGAGCAGTACTTC
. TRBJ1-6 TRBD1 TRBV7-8 CASSRNGQGVNSPLHF TGTGCCAGCAGCCGAAACGGACAGGGGGTTAATTCACCCCTCCACTTT
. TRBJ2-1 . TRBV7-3 CASSLSGGYNEQFF TGTGCCAGCAGCCTCTCAGGCGGGTACAATGAGCAGTTCTTC
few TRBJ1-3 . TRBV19 CASSIGKGVVAGNTIYF TGTGCCAGTAGTATAGGAAAAGGGGTTGTCGCTGGAAACACCATATATTTT
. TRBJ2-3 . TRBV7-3 CASSSWGGSSTDTQYF TGTGCCAGCAGCTCCTGGGGCGGATCTAGCACAGATACGCAGTATTTT
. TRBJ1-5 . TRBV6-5 CASSPTGVSNQPQHF TGTGCCAGCAGCCCGACGGGGGTTAGCAATCAGCCCCAGCATTTT
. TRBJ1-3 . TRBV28 CASSPRAPGNTIYF TGTGCCAGCAGCCCAAGAGCCCCTGGAAACACCATATATTTT
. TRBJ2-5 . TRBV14 CASSQPTGQETQYF TGTGCCAGCAGCCAACCAACAGGGCAAGAGACCCAGTACTTC
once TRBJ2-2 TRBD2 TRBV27 CASRGTSGFPGELFF TGTGCCAGCAGGGGGACTAGCGGGTTCCCCGGGGAGCTGTTTTTT
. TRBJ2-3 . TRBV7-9 CASSFYRDTTSTDTQYF TGTGCCAGCAGCTTCTACCGGGACACAACTAGCACAGATACGCAGTATTTT
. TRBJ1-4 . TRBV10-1 CASSEQGANEKLFF TGCGCCAGCAGTGAGCAGGGAGCGAATGAAAAACTGTTTTTT
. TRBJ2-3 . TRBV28 CASSSLDATSTDTQYF TGTGCCAGCAGTTCTCTGGACGCCACTAGCACAGATACGCAGTATTTT
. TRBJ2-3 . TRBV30 CAWSTVTDTQYF TGTGCCTGGAGTACCGTCACAGATACGCAGTATTTT
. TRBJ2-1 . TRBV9 CASSVGWSDEQFF TGTGCCAGCAGCGTAGGTTGGAGCGATGAGCAGTTCTTC
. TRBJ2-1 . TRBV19 CASKKEGNSYNEQFF TGTGCCAGCAAAAAGGAGGGGAACTCCTACAATGAGCAGTTCTTC
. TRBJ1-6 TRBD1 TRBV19 CASNRGNSPLHF TGTGCCAGTAACAGGGGTAATTCACCCCTCCACTTT
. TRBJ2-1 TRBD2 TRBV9 CASSVIAGYNEQFF TGTGCCAGCAGCGTAATAGCGGGCTACAATGAGCAGTTCTTC
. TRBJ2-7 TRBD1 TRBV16 CASSQYGNLGTGDEQYF TGTGCCAGCAGCCAATACGGTAACCTTGGGACAGGCGACGAGCAGTACTTC
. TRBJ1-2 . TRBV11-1 CASSLASAYGYTF TGTGCCAGCAGCTTAGCGAGTGCATATGGCTACACCTTC
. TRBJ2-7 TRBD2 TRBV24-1 CATSDGLAVEQYF TGTGCCACCAGTGATGGACTAGCTGTCGAGCAGTACTTC
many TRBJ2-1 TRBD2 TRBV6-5 CASSFGTSGINEQFF TGTGCCAGCAGTTTTGGGACTAGCGGGATAAATGAGCAGTTCTTC
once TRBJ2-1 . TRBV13 CASSPDWYSSYNEQFF TGTGCCAGCAGCCCTGACTGGTACAGCTCCTACAATGAGCAGTTCTTC